This T cell receptor beta chain appears in the sequencing data of a study of blood T cells in healthy people across ages. Overall study findings and caveats: The recorded TCR beta diversity per million T cells decreased in a roughly linear manner with age. PBMCs left unsorted prevented a conclusive naive versus antigen-experienced comparison. Long-lived donors had more naive CD4+ cells and higher diversity than aged donors.

This CDR3 region has 16 residues. Looked up from germline, CDR1 is LGHNA and CDR2 is YNFKEQ. V was cut by 0 bases and J by 4 bases, with 15 bases left in between. In this sample, this clonotype turned up a few times. Its target is unknown. Primed by a sample-barcoded 5' primer and a J-beta primer mix, a second PCR proceeded for about 7 to 11 cycles. Each sample provided no less than 2.5 million CDR3-containing paired-end reads. TCRdb recomputed calls from the 5' RACE reads with MiXCR, one row per CDR3 protein. The sample records around 1,000,000 distinct CDR3 sequences, under 40% being singletons. The sequence came from a young man in good health. Specimen: blood. V and J are TRBV4-2 and TRBJ1-1; D perhaps matches TRBD1 (5 bases). CDR3 bases: TGTGCCAGCAGCCAAGACAAGGTGAGGGGAGGCACTGAAGCTTTCTTT. Translating it yields CASSQDKVRGGTEAFF.